Shown below are 26 T cell receptor beta chains from a single sample sequenced in a study of blood T cells in healthy people across ages. Sample-barcoded 5' priming and a J-beta primer mix drove a second PCR of 7 to 11 cycles. TCRdb redid the calling of the 5' RACE reads with MiXCR, one entry per CDR3 protein. The table lists some 1.4 million distinct CDR3 sequences, 35% to 45% of them singletons. Specimen: blood. The receptors were sampled from a woman between 18 and 29 years old in good health.

This rearrangement joins TRBV20-1 to TRBJ1-4; D is unclear. Trimming stripped 6 bases from V and 8 bases from J, with 13 bases between. The CDR3 is 12 residues long. Germline CDR1 and CDR2: DFQATT and SNEGSKA (reference sequence). CDR3 in amino acids: CSARGGIEKLFF. CDR3 in DNA: TGCAGTGCCCGTGGTGGGATAGAAAAACTGTTTTTT.

This clonotype was recorded once. V is TRBV21-1 and J is TRBJ1-2. TRBV21-1 is flagged as a pseudogene. CDR3 length: 13 residues. CDR3 amino acids: CASSRRHLYGYTF. CDR3 coding DNA: TGTGCCAGCAGCAGGCGTCACCTCTATGGCTACACCTTC.

In its sample, this clonotype was seen a few times. The CDR3 DNA reads as TGCGCCAGCAGTCCCGGAGGTGGGGTTGATTCGTTTAATTCACCCCTCCACTTT. It translates to CASSPGGGVDSFNSPLHF. The chain uses TRBV23-1 and TRBJ1-6, with D unclear. Being an ORF, TRBV23-1 has a function that is uncertain. V gave up 4 bases and J gave up 6 bases, with 22 bases separating them. CDR3 length equals 18 residues.

With regard to this clonotype: A much larger clone sits a single nucleotide away, making a read error possible. The rearrangement joins TRBV12-3 or TRBV12-4 to TRBJ1-5, with D tentatively TRBD1 (5 bases). Deletions cut 5 bases from V and 3 bases from J, with 14 bases between. The CDR3 contains 15 residues. Here the CDR3 DNA reads TGTGCCAGCAGTCAGGGCAGGGTTATCAATCAGCCCCAGCATTTT. Amino acid sequence: CASSQGRVINQPQHF.

A few counts support this clonotype. This rearrangement joins TRBV4-1 to TRBJ2-3, with 7 bases aligning to TRBD2. The CDR3 consists of 15 residues. CDR1 and CDR2 (germline): MGHRA, YSYEKL. V dropped 1 base and J dropped 5; count of bases not matched to a gene: 6. The CDR3 DNA is TGCGCCAGCAGCCAAGTGGGGGGGACGGTAGATACGCAGTATTTT. Amino acid sequence: CASSQVGGTVDTQYF.

The chain joins TRBV2 to TRBJ2-3, with TRBD1 identical over 8 bases. Germline values: CDR1 SNHLY, CDR2 FYNNEI. V shed 8 bases, J shed 4 bases, and the junction held 11 bases outside the gene matches. The CDR3 runs 15 residues. Here the CDR3 reads CASVSDREVADTQYF. DNA of the CDR3: TGTGCCAGCGTCTCGGACAGGGAGGTCGCAGATACGCAGTATTTT.

The gene calls are TRBV2 and TRBJ2-4; D perhaps matches TRBD2 (5 bases). Per the germline V gene, CDR1 is SNHLY and CDR2 is FYNNEI. The CDR3 is made up of 14 amino acids. The V end lost 4 bases, the J end lost 6 bases, and 13 bases lay between the germline ends. CDR3 sequence: CASSAEGVGNIQYF. In nucleotides, the CDR3 is TGTGCCAGCAGTGCTGAGGGTGTTGGAAACATTCAGTACTTC.

This clonotype was detected ten times or more. This CDR3 is CASSLGGSNTEAFF. The CDR3 DNA sequence: TGTGCCAGCAGCTTAGGTGGCAGCAACACTGAAGCTTTCTTT. The V gene is TRBV7-2, the J gene TRBJ1-1; D not certain. Germline loops: CDR1 SGHTA, CDR2 FQGNSA. V was cut by 1 base and J by 2 bases, with 8 bases left in between. CDR3 length equals 14 residues.

The V gene is TRBV11-2, the J gene TRBJ2-3; possible D gene TRBD2, 6 bases. Trimming removed 0 bases at V and 6 bases at J, with 10 bases between. The CDR3 contains 14 residues. Looked up from germline, CDR1 is SGHAT and CDR2 is FQNNGV. CDR3 in DNA: TGTGCCAGCAGCTTAGAAGCTAGCGAGGATACGCAGTATTTT. Translation: CASSLEASEDTQYF. Full variable domain (outside the CDR3, taken from reference TRBV11-2 and TRBJ2-3): EAGVAQSPRYKIIEKRQSVAFWCNPISGHATLYWYQQILGQGPKLLIQFQNNGVVDDSQLPKDRFSAERLKGVDSTLKIQPAKLEDSAVYLCASSLEASEDTQYFGPGTRLTVL.

This clonotype was observed a handful of times. The J gene is TRBJ2-3, the V gene TRBV14, with TRBD2 matching 7 bases. CDR1 SGHDN and CDR2 FVKESK come from the germline V gene. The CDR3 length is 16 residues. The trim removed 4 bases at V and 5 bases at J, leaving 12 bases unmatched. The CDR3 DNA follows: TGTGCCAGCAGCCCTCAGGACGCGGGAGAGCTAGATACGCAGTATTTT. Protein: CASSPQDAGELDTQYF.

This clonotype has more than one count but fewer than ten. The chain has TRBV6-1 and TRBJ1-5, with D tentatively TRBD1 (6 bases). Trimming removed 5 bases at V and 4 bases at J, with 12 bases between. Germline CDR1 MNHNS, CDR2 SASEGT. This CDR3 is 14 amino acids long. CDR3 residues: CASSTPRGNQPQHF. CDR3 DNA sequence: TGTGCCAGCAGTACCCCCAGGGGAAATCAGCCCCAGCATTTT.

A word on this clonotype: The DNA is omitted, as the CDR3 cannot be located on it reliably, and the CDR3 follows TCRdb's listing. V is TRBV12-3 or TRBV12-4 and J is TRBJ1-4; TRBD1, the table's D call, lacks a check against the DNA. The CDR3 comprises 15 residues, both ends counted. The CDR3 sequence: CASSFGPGAGEKLFF.

This clonotype showed up just a few times. This rearrangement joins TRBV29-1 to TRBJ1-2, with TRBD1 matching 8 bases. The CDR3 sequence is 13 residues long. V shed 3 bases and J 5 bases; nucleotides not matched to a gene: 5. CDR1 is SQVTM and CDR2 is ANQGSEA in the germline V gene. CDR3 DNA: TGCAGCGTTGACTGGCAGGGGGCATATGGCTACACCTTC. Its translation: CSVDWQGAYGYTF.

The rearrangement uses TRBV12-3 or TRBV12-4 and TRBJ1-6; TRBD1 might be the D (6 bases). The CDR3 length is 16 residues. V was cut by 6 bases and J by 6 bases, with 18 bases left in between. In DNA, the CDR3 is TGTGCCAGCAGCTTTGCACGAGCGGGGGCTAATTCACCCCTCCACTTT. It specifies CASSFARAGANSPLHF.

There are a few counts of this clonotype. This chain uses TRBV10-3 with TRBJ1-1; D unclear. This CDR3 spans 11 amino acids. V was pared by 6 bases and J by 3 bases, with 5 bases between. CDR1 is ENHRY and CDR2 is SYGVKD in the germline V gene. CDR3 residues: CAIRSDTEAFF. The CDR3 DNA follows: TGTGCCATCAGGAGTGACACTGAAGCTTTCTTT.

This clonotype was detected a few times. The chain combines TRBV12-3 or TRBV12-4 with TRBJ1-4, with TRBD1 as a possible D gene (6 bases). V was pared by 3 bases and J by 6 bases, with 11 bases between. The CDR3 totals 14 residues. This chain's CDR3 is CASSFGGGHEKLFF. The CDR3 nucleotides read TGTGCCAGCAGTTTTGGGGGGGGGCATGAAAAACTGTTTTTT.

This clonotype came up many times. This sequence joins TRBV27 and TRBJ2-1; D not certain. Trimming removed 0 bases at V and 0 bases at J, with 6 bases between. Germline loops: CDR1 MNHEY, CDR2 SMNVEV (reference sequence). This CDR3 has 15 residues. The CDR3 sequence: CASSLSVSSYNEQFF. Here the CDR3 DNA reads TGTGCCAGCAGTTTATCGGTCAGCTCCTACAATGAGCAGTTCTTC.

The chain joins TRBV7-9 to TRBJ2-5; D remains unclear. CDR1 and CDR2 from the germline V gene are SEHNR and FQNEAQ (reference sequence). The CDR3 loop spans 15 amino acids. Trimming cost V 5 bases and J 11 bases, with 24 bases left between them. The CDR3 region is CASSLGEPLYNEQYF. The CDR3 DNA reads TGTGCCAGCAGCCTCGGCGAGCCCCTATACAATGAGCAGTACTTC.

The rearrangement uses TRBV6-1 and TRBJ2-7; 10 nucleotides match TRBD1. The V segment lost 7 bases and the J segment 5 bases; nucleotides outside the gene matches: 8. CDR1 is MNHNS and CDR2 is SASEGT in the germline V gene. CDR3 size: 14 residues. The CDR3 coding sequence is TGTGCCAGCAAGGGACAGGGGTTTTCCCACGAGCAGTACTTC. It is translated as CASKGQGFSHEQYF.

The V and J genes are TRBV13 and TRBJ2-4; tentative D call: TRBD1 (5 bases). The end of the DNA is better explained by TRBJ2-7, so the J call may be wrong. The CDR3 runs 15 residues. Per the germline V gene, CDR1 is PRHDT and CDR2 is FYEKMQ (reference sequence). The CDR3 is CASSSYRMQGSEQYF. The CDR3 DNA reads TGTGCCAGCAGCTCCTACCGAATGCAGGGAAGCGAGCAGTACTTC.

This chain uses TRBV6-1 with TRBJ2-7; the D gene is possibly TRBD1 (6 bases). The germline V gene encodes CDR1 MNHNS and CDR2 SASEGT. CDR3 length: 16 residues. The V and J ends lost 9 bases and 6 bases respectively, with 27 bases between them. The CDR3 spells CASSITGWYSVGEQYF. The CDR3 DNA follows: TGTGCCAGTTCCATCACAGGGTGGTATAGCGTAGGCGAGCAGTACTTC.

In this sample, this clonotype turned up a few times. The rearrangement uses TRBV29-1 and TRBJ2-7; 10 nucleotides align to TRBD1. The CDR3 totals 14 residues. In germline, CDR1 is SQVTM, CDR2 ANQGSEA. V trimming: 3 bases; J trimming: 1 base; junction bases outside the gene matches: 3. For the CDR3, the DNA is TGCAGCGTTGACGGGACAGGGGAGTCCTACGAGCAGTACTTC. The encoded protein is CSVDGTGESYEQYF.

This clonotype has a handful of counts. The chain has TRBV13 and TRBJ1-1, with TRBD1 matching over 10 bases. The germline CDR1 and CDR2 sequences are PRHDT and FYEKMQ (reference sequence). This CDR3 is 15 amino acids long. The junction had 9 bases not matched to a gene; V was cut back by 6 bases and J by 5 bases. The CDR3 loop is CASSQTGGAETEAFF. Here the CDR3 DNA reads TGTGCCAGCAGTCAGACAGGGGGCGCGGAAACTGAAGCTTTCTTT.

This clonotype came up many times. The chain couples TRBV12-3 or TRBV12-4 to TRBJ2-3; weak D call: TRBD1 (6 bases). This CDR3 has 15 amino acids. Trimming cost V 10 bases and J 4 bases, with 21 bases left between them. The CDR3 spells CATAPGGQRADTQYF. Written as DNA, the CDR3 is TGTGCCACAGCCCCTGGGGGCCAACGCGCAGATACGCAGTATTTT.

The chain links TRBV20-1 to TRBJ2-1; the match to TRBD2 covers 7 bases. From germline, CDR1 is DFQATT and CDR2 SNEGSKA (reference sequence). V trimming: 4 bases; J trimming: 12 bases; junction bases outside the gene matches: 9. This CDR3 is 12 amino acids long. DNA of the CDR3: TGCAGTGCTATAGAGCGGGGCGACTCGCAGTTCTTC. Translation gives CSAIERGDSQFF.

J is TRBJ2-7 and V is TRBV21-1. TRBV21-1 is a recognized pseudogene. This CDR3 comprises 15 residues. The CDR3 nucleotides read TGTGCCAGCAGCAATTGGGCAGGGGACCTCTACGAGCAGTACTTC. Residues: CASSNWAGDLYEQYF.